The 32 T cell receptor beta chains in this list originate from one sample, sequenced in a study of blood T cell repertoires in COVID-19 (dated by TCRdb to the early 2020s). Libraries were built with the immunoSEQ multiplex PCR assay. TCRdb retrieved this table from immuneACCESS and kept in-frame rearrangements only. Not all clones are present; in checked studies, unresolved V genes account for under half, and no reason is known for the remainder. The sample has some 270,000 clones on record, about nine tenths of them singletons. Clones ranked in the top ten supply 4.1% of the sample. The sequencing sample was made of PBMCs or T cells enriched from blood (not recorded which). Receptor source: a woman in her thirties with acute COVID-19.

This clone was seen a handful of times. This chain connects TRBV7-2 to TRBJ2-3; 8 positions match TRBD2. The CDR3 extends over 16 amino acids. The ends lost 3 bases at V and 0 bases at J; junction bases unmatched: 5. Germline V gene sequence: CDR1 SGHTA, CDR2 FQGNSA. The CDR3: CASSLGLGASTDTQYF. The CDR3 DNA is TGTGCCAGCAGCTTGGGACTAGGAGCTAGCACAGATACGCAGTATTTT.

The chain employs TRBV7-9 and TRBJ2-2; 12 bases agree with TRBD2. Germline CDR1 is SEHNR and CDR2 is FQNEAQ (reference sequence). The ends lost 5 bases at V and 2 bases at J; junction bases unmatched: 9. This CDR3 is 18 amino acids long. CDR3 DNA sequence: TGTGCCAGCAGCCATGATCTAGCGGGAGGGACTAACACCGGGGAGCTGTTTTTT. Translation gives CASSHDLAGGTNTGELFF.

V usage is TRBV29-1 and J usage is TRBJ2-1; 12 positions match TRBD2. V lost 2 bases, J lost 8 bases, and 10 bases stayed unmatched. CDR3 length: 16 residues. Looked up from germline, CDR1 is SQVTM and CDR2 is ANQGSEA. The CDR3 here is CSVELATSGSVYEQFF. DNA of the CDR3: TGCAGCGTTGAACTTGCGACTAGCGGGAGTGTCTATGAGCAGTTCTTC.

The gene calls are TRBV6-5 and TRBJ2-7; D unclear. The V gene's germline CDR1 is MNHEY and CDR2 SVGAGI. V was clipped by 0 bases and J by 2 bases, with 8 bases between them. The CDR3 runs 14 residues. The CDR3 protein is CASSYSAGAYEQYF. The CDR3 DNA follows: TGTGCCAGCAGTTACTCGGCAGGCGCCTACGAGCAGTACTTC.

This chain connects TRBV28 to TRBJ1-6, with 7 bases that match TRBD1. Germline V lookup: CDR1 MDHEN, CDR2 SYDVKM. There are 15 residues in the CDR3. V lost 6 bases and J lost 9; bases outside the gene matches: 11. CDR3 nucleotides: TGTGCCAGCAGCCCAATTGACAGGGACGGTTCACCCCTCCACTTT. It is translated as CASSPIDRDGSPLHF.

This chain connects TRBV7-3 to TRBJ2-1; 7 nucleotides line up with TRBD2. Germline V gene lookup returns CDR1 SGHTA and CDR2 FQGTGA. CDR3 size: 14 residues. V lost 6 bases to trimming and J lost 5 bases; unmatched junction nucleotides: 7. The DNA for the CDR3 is TGTGCCAGCAGTTCCCGGGACTACAACAATGAGCAGTTCTTC. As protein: CASSSRDYNNEQFF.

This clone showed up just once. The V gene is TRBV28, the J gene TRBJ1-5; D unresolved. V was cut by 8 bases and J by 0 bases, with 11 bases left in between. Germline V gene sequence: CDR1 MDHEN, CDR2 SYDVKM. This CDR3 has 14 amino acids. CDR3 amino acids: CASATRYSNQPQHF. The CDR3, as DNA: TGTGCCAGCGCTACGAGATATAGCAATCAGCCCCAGCATTTT.

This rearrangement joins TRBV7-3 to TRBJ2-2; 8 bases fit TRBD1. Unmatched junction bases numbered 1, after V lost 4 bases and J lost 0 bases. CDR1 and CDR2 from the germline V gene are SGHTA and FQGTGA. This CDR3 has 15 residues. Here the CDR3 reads CASSSGGPNTGELFF. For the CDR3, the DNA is TGTGCCAGCAGCTCAGGGGGCCCGAACACCGGGGAGCTGTTTTTT.

DNA of the CDR3: TGTGCCAGCAGTTTCGTGGCAGGGGATACAACTAATGAAAAACTGTTTTTT. This codes for CASSFVAGDTTNEKLFF. The chain recombines TRBV28 with TRBJ1-4, with D possibly TRBD1 on 6 matching bases. Looked up from germline, CDR1 is MDHEN and CDR2 is SYDVKM. The V gene lost 3 bases and the J gene lost 0 bases, with 14 bases spanning the gap. The CDR3 loop spans 17 amino acids.

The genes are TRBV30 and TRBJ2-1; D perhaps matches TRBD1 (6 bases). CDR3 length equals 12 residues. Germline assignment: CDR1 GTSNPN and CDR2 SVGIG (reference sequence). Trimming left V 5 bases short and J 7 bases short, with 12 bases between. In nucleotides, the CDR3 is TGTGCCTGGGACCGCACAGGGAATGAGCAGTTCTTC. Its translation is CAWDRTGNEQFF. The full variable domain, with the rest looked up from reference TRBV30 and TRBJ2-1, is SQTIHQWPATLVQPVGSPLSLECTVEGTSNPNLYWYRQAAGRGLQLLFYSVGIGQISSEVPQNLSASRPQDRQFILSSKKLLLSDSGFYLCAWDRTGNEQFFGPGTRLTVL.

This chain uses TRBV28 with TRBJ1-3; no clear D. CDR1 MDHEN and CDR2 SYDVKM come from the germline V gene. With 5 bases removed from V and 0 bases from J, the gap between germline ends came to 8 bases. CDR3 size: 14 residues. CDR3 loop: CASSQRISGNTIYF. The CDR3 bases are TGTGCCAGCAGTCAGAGGATCTCTGGAAACACCATATATTTT.

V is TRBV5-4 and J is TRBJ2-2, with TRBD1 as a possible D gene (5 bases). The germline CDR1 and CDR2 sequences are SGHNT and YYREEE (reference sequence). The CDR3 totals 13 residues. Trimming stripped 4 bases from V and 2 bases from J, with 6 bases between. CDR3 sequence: CASSQGNTGELFF. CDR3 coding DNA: TGTGCCAGCAGCCAGGGAAACACCGGGGAGCTGTTTTTT.

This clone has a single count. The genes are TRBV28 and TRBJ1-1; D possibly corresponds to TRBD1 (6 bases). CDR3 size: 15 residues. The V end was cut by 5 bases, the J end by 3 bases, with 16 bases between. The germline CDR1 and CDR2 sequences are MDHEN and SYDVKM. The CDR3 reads CASSTPQGWDTEAFF. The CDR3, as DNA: TGTGCCAGCAGTACCCCCCAGGGGTGGGACACTGAAGCTTTCTTT.

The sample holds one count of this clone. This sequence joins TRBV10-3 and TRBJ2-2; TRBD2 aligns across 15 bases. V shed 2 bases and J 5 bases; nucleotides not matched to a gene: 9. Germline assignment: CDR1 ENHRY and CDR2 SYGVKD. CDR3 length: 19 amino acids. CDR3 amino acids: CAISEPWTSGRARTGELFF. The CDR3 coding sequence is TGTGCCATCAGTGAGCCTTGGACTAGCGGGAGGGCCAGGACCGGGGAGCTGTTTTTT.

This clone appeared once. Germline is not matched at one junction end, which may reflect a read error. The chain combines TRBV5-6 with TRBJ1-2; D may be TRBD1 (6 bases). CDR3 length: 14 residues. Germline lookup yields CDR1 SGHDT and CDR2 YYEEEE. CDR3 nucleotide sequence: TGTGCCAGCACCTTGGGGGCAGCTAACTATGGCTACACCTTC. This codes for CASTLGAANYGYTF.

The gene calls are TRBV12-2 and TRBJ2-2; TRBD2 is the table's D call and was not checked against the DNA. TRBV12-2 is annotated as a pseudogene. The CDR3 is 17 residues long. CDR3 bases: TGTGCAAGTCGATTAAAACCAGGGAGGGATAACACCGGGGAGCTGTTTTTT. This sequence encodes CASRLKPGRDNTGELFF.

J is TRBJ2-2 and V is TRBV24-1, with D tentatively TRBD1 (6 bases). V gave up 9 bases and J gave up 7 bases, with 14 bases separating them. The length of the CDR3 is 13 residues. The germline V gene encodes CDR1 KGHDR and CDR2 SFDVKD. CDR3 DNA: TGTGCCACCGCCCTGGCAGGGGACGGGGAGCTGTTTTTT. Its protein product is CATALAGDGELFF.

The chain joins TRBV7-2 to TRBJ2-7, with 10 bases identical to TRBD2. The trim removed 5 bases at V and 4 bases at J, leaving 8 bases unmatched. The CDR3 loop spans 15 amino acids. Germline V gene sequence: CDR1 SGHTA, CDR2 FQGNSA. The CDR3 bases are TGTGCCAGCAGCCTCCCTAGCGGGAGTGGGTACGAGCAGTACTTC. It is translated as CASSLPSGSGYEQYF.

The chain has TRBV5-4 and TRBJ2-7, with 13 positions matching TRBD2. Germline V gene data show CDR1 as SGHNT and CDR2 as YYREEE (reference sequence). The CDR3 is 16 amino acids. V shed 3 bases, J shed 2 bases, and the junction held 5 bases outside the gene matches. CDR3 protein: CASSSELAGGPYEQYF. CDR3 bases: TGTGCCAGCAGCTCCGAACTAGCGGGAGGGCCCTACGAGCAGTACTTC.

The CDR3 DNA is TGTGCCAGCAGAATGACAGCAGGGGCCAACGTCCTGACTTTC. It codes for CASRMTAGANVLTF. The chain links TRBV27 to TRBJ2-6; D might be TRBD1 (5 bases). V lost 6 bases and J lost 4, with 10 bases in between. The CDR3 spans 14 residues. Germline V gene data show CDR1 as MNHEY and CDR2 as SMNVEV (reference sequence). Drawing the rest from reference TRBV27 and TRBJ2-6, the complete variable domain is EAQVTQNPRYLITVTGKKLTVTCSQNMNHEYMSWYRQDPGLGLRQIYYSMNVEVTDKGDVPEGYKVSRKEKRNFPLILESPSPNQTSLYFCASRMTAGANVLTFGAGSRLTVL.

The CDR3 coding sequence is TGTGCCAGTACCCTGGGGGGGAGCACAGATACGCAGTATTTT. It specifies CASTLGGSTDTQYF. The V and J genes are TRBV19 and TRBJ2-3, with 7 bases lining up with TRBD2. V was pared by 7 bases and J by 0 bases, with 4 bases of the junction left unmatched. In germline, CDR1 is LNHDA, CDR2 SQIVND (reference sequence). The CDR3 has 14 residues.

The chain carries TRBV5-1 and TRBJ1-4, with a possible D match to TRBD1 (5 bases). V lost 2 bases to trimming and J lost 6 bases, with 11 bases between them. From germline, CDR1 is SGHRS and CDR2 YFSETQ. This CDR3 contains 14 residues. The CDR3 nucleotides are TGCGCCAGCAGCTTATCAGGGCCAGATGAAAAACTGTTTTTT. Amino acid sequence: CASSLSGPDEKLFF.

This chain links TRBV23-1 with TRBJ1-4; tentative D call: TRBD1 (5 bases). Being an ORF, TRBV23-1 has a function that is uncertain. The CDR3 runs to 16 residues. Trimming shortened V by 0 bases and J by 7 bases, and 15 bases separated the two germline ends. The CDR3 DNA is TGCGCCAGCAGTCAATCCAACACAGGAGGGGCTGAAAAACTGTTTTTT. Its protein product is CASSQSNTGGAEKLFF.

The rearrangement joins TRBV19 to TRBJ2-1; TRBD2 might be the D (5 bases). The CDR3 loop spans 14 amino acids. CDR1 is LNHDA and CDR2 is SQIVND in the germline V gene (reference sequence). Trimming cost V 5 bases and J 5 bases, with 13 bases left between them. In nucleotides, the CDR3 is TGTGCCAGTAGTCCCACGGACTCAAACAATGAGCAGTTCTTC. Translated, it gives CASSPTDSNNEQFF.

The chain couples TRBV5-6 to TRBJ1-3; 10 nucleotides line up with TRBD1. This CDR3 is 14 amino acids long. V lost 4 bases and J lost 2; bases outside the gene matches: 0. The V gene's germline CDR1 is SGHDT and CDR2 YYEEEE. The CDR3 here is CASSGQGAGNTIYF. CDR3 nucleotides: TGTGCCAGCAGCGGACAGGGGGCTGGAAACACCATATATTTT.

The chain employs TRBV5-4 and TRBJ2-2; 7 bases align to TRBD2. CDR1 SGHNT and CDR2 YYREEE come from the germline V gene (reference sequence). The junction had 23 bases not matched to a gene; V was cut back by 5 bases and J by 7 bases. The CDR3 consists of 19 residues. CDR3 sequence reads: CASRFTPTSRSGKVGELFF. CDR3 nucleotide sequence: TGTGCCAGCAGATTCACCCCGACTAGCAGATCCGGAAAGGTCGGGGAGCTGTTTTTT.

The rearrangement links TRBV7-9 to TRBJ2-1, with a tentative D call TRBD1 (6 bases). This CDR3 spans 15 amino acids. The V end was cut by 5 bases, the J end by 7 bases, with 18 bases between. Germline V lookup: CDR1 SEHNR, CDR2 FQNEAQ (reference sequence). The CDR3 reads CASSRTGGQENEQFF. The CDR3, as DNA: TGTGCCAGCAGCCGCACTGGGGGACAAGAGAATGAGCAGTTCTTC.

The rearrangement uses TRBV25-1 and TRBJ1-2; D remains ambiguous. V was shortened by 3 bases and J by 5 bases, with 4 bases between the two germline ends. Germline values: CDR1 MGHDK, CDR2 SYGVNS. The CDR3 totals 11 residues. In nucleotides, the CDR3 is TGTGCCAGCAGTGACGGGTATGGCTACACCTTC. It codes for CASSDGYGYTF.

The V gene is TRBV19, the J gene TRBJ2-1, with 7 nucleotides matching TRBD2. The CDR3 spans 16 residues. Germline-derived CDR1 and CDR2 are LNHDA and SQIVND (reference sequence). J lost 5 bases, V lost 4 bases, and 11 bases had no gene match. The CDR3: CASSSLGASGHNEQFF. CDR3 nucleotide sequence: TGTGCCAGTAGTAGCCTAGGAGCTAGCGGCCACAATGAGCAGTTCTTC.

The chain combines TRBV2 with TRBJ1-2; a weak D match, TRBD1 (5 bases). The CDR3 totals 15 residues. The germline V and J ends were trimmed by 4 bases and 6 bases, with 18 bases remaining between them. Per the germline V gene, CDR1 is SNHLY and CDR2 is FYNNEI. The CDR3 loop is CASSALGRDHDGYTF. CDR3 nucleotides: TGTGCCAGCAGTGCGCTCGGCAGGGATCACGATGGCTACACCTTC.

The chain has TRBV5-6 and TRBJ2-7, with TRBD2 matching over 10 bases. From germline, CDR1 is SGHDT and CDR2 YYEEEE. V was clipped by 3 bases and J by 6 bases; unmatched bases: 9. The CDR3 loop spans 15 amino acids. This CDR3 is CASSSSGRYYGEQYF. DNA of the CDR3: TGTGCCAGCAGCTCTAGCGGGAGATACTATGGCGAGCAGTACTTC.

The CDR3 region has the DNA TGTGCCAGCAGCCCGGGGGGGGGAAGGCAGTACTTC. Translated, it gives CASSPGGGRQYF. The chain uses TRBV13 and TRBJ2-7; 8 bases fit TRBD2. The CDR3 length is 12 residues. The trim removed 5 bases at V and 9 bases at J, leaving 6 bases unmatched. Looked up from germline, CDR1 is PRHDT and CDR2 is FYEKMQ (reference sequence).